Each of the 27 T cell receptor beta chains below was sequenced from the same sample in a study of shared clonotypes between healthy human individuals. Only in-frame clones appear in the TCRdb table, and some are missing; sequencing was by immunoSEQ multiplex PCR. The repertoire includes over a million clones, about 74% of them detected once, and about 1.5% sits in the top ten. Sequencing was carried out using memory CD4+ T cells sorted from blood. This sample's subset: CD45RA-negative fraction. Receptors originate from a man in his late teens or twenties in good health.

This chain connects TRBV18 to TRBJ1-1; possibly TRBD1 for D (6 bases). Germline CDR1 and CDR2: KGHSH and LQKENI. This CDR3 has 13 amino acids. Trimming took 3 bases from V and 10 from J, leaving 15 bases between them. CDR3 nucleotides: TGTGCCAGCTCACCCGGGGGCCCGGCGGGAGCTTTCTTT. Translating gives CASSPGGPAGAFF.

The chain carries TRBV25-1 and TRBJ2-5; 9 nucleotides agree with TRBD1. Per germline, CDR1 MGHDK and CDR2 SYGVNS. Germline trimming cut 1 base from V and 1 base from J; bases unmatched to any gene: 4. This CDR3 region has 16 residues. DNA of the CDR3: TGTGCCAGCAGTGAATTGGACAGGGGACCCCAAGAGACCCAGTACTTC. This encodes CASSELDRGPQETQYF.

The V and J genes are TRBV19 and TRBJ2-2; possible D gene TRBD2, 6 bases. Trimming removed 7 bases at V and 5 bases at J, with 23 bases between. Germline V gene lookup returns CDR1 LNHDA and CDR2 SQIVND (reference sequence). The CDR3 is made up of 17 amino acids. CDR3 nucleotides: TGTGCCAGTACTAACAACGGCCCGACTAGAGCGACCGGGGAGCTGTTTTTT. The encoded protein is CASTNNGPTRATGELFF.

This chain connects TRBV19 to TRBJ1-2; the D is unclear. CDR1 and CDR2 from the germline V gene are LNHDA and SQIVND (reference sequence). CDR3 size: 12 residues. Trimming pared 3 bases from V and 8 bases from J, leaving 10 bases between. The CDR3 protein is CASSITAGGYTF. CDR3 DNA sequence: TGTGCCAGTAGTATCACAGCCGGCGGCTACACCTTC.

This sequence joins TRBV19 and TRBJ1-4; D gene ambiguous. Trimming left V 6 bases short and J 8 bases short, with 13 bases between. Germline CDR1 and CDR2: LNHDA and SQIVND (reference sequence). CDR3 length equals 13 residues. CDR3 sequence reads: CASSQNVREKLFF. CDR3 DNA: TGTGCCAGTAGCCAAAACGTCCGGGAAAAACTGTTTTTT. The complete variable domain, with remaining parts taken from reference TRBV19 and TRBJ1-4, reads DGGITQSPKYLFRKEGQNVTLSCEQNLNHDAMYWYRQDPGQGLRLIYYSQIVNDFQKGDIAEGYSVSREKKESFPLTVTSAQKNPTAFYLCASSQNVREKLFFGSGTQLSVL.

The chain has TRBV29-1 and TRBJ2-3; a weak D match, TRBD2 (6 bases). This CDR3 contains 13 residues. The ends were cut back, 3 bases at V and 4 bases at J, with 11 bases in the middle. Germline V CDR1 and CDR2: SQVTM, ANQGSEA. The CDR3 region is CSVDGLTADTQYF. For the CDR3, the DNA is TGCAGCGTTGATGGACTAACCGCAGATACGCAGTATTTT.

The gene calls are TRBV12-5 and TRBJ2-1; tentatively, D is TRBD2 (5 bases). Deletions cut 1 base from V and 8 bases from J, with 12 bases between. Germline CDR1 and CDR2: LGHNT and FRNRAP. This CDR3 contains 14 residues. CDR3 nucleotides: TGTGCTAGTGGTTTGGGGGTTAAGAGGGATGAGCAGTTCTTC. This encodes CASGLGVKRDEQFF. The full variable domain, completed using reference TRBV12-5 and TRBJ2-1, is DARVTQTPRHKVTEMGQEVTMRCQPILGHNTVFWYRQTMMQGLELLAYFRNRAPLDDSGMPKDRFSAEMPDATLATLKIQPSEPRDSAVYFCASGLGVKRDEQFFGPGTRLTVL.

The rearrangement uses TRBV9 and TRBJ2-1; D not certain. The CDR3 contains 15 residues. Trimming took off 0 bases at V and 8 bases at J, with 15 bases between the two ends. CDR1 and CDR2 from the germline V gene are SGDLS and YYNGEE. The CDR3 DNA is TGTGCCAGCAGCGTAGCGCCTAGAACCAGCGATGAGCAGTTCTTC. Translated, it gives CASSVAPRTSDEQFF. Looking up the rest from reference TRBV9 and TRBJ2-1 gives the full variable domain: DSGVTQTPKHLITATGQRVTLRCSPRSGDLSVYWYQQSLDQGLQFLIQYYNGEERAKGNILERFSAQQFPDLHSELNLSSLELGDSALYFCASSVAPRTSDEQFFGPGTRLTVL.

The chain recombines TRBV5-4 with TRBJ2-2; D gene uncertain. This CDR3 region has 12 residues. Germline V gives CDR1 SGHNT, CDR2 YYREEE (reference sequence). V was clipped by 0 bases and J by 8 bases, with 5 bases between them. CDR3 nucleotides: TGTGCCAGCAGCTTGGTTTCTGGGGAGCTGTTTTTT. It codes for CASSLVSGELFF.

The chain has TRBV10-1 and TRBJ2-1; D is possibly TRBD2 (5 bases). V was clipped by 3 bases and J by 12 bases, with 12 bases between them. The length of the CDR3 is 12 residues. CDR1 and CDR2 from the germline V gene are WNHNN and SYGVQD (reference sequence). In DNA form, the CDR3 reads TGCGCCAGCAGTGAAGCAGCTGGAGGGCAGTTCTTC. Amino acid sequence: CASSEAAGGQFF.

This clone was detected only a few times. The V call is TRBV30, the J call TRBJ1-1; D call uncertain. The V end was cut by 0 bases, the J end by 1 base, with 9 bases between. In germline, CDR1 is GTSNPN, CDR2 SVGIG (reference sequence). The CDR3 extends over 14 amino acids. The CDR3 DNA sequence: TGTGCCTGGAGTGTTGGTCAGAGGAACACTGAAGCTTTCTTT. Protein product: CAWSVGQRNTEAFF.

This sequence joins TRBV5-5 and TRBJ2-7, with TRBD2 as a possible D gene (7 bases). CDR3 size: 15 residues. Germline loops: CDR1 SGHKS, CDR2 YYEKEE (reference sequence). V was shortened by 5 bases and J by 7 bases, with 22 bases between the two germline ends. CDR3 loop: CASSRGAGGLWEQYF. The CDR3 coding sequence is TGTGCCAGCAGTCGGGGGGCCGGAGGATTGTGGGAGCAGTACTTC.

V is TRBV5-1 and J is TRBJ1-1; TRBD1 is a possible D gene (6 bases). This CDR3 region has 13 residues. Trimming took off 3 bases at V and 10 bases at J, with 16 bases between the two ends. Germline V gene sequence: CDR1 SGHRS, CDR2 YFSETQ. In nucleotides, the CDR3 is TGCGCCAGCAGCTCGGACAGCGTCGGGGGAGCTTTCTTT. Protein: CASSSDSVGGAFF.

The chain recombines TRBV5-1 with TRBJ1-3; D gene unclear. This CDR3 has 15 amino acids. V lost 5 bases and J lost 0, with 12 bases in between. Germline V gives CDR1 SGHRS, CDR2 YFSETQ. The CDR3 DNA follows: TGCGCCAGCAGTGAACTATCCGGCTCTGGAAACACCATATATTTT. Amino acid sequence: CASSELSGSGNTIYF.

The chain joins TRBV30 to TRBJ2-7, with 9 bases matching TRBD1. Germline trimming cut 1 base from V and 2 bases from J; bases unmatched to any gene: 6. Germline CDR1 reads GTSNPN; CDR2 reads SVGIG (reference sequence). The CDR3 is 15 amino acids. For the CDR3, the DNA is TGTGCCTGGAGTGGGGGGACAGGGTCAGCCTACGAGCAGTACTTC. Its protein is CAWSGGTGSAYEQYF.

The J gene is TRBJ2-5, the V gene TRBV14; tentative D call: TRBD1 (6 bases). This CDR3 is built from 16 residues. Germline CDR1 is SGHDN and CDR2 is FVKESK. Trimming removed 4 bases from V and 5 bases from J, with 20 bases in between. The CDR3 DNA sequence: TGTGCCAGCAGCCCGTCGACAGGAAAGTGGTGGGAGACCCAGTACTTC. It is translated as CASSPSTGKWWETQYF.

About this clone itself: A far larger clone is off by one base, so a read error is likely. This chain's CDR3 is CASSSSETGGAETQYF. The CDR3 region has the DNA TGTGCCAGCAGTTCATCCGAGACAGGGGGCGCGGAGACCCAGTACTTC. The chain couples TRBV6-6 to TRBJ2-5, with 10 positions matching TRBD1. V gave up 4 bases and J gave up 5 bases; unmatched junction bases: 10. From germline, CDR1 is MNHNY and CDR2 SVGAGI (reference sequence). The CDR3 spans 16 residues.

J is TRBJ2-1 and V is TRBV10-1; D might be TRBD1 (5 bases). From germline, CDR1 is WNHNN and CDR2 SYGVQD (reference sequence). V lost 3 bases, J lost 7 bases, and 13 bases lay in between. CDR3 length equals 14 residues. The DNA for the CDR3 is TGCGCCAGCAGTGACCGACGCAGGGTGAATGAGCAGTTCTTC. It is translated as CASSDRRRVNEQFF.

The rearrangement uses TRBV12-2 and TRBJ1-5. TRBV12-2 is reported as a pseudogene. CDR3 length: 16 amino acids. This CDR3 is CASRLLVGLLNQPQHF. The CDR3 nucleotides read TGTGCAAGTCGCTTACTCGTGGGACTACTAAATCAGCCCCAGCATTTT.

The chain uses TRBV5-1 and TRBJ2-3; the match to TRBD2 covers 13 bases. In germline, CDR1 is SGHRS, CDR2 YFSETQ. The CDR3 length is 16 residues. V lost 4 bases and J lost 1; bases outside the gene matches: 3. The CDR3 here is CASSIGTSGGTDTQYF. The CDR3 bases are TGCGCCAGCAGCATAGGGACTAGCGGGGGCACAGATACGCAGTATTTT.

This clone showed up many times. The CDR3 DNA reads TGTGCCAGCAGCTTATCAGGGTTATCTGGAAACACCATATATTTT. Translating gives CASSLSGLSGNTIYF. The chain uses TRBV11-2 and TRBJ1-3, with a tentative D call TRBD1 (5 bases). CDR1 is SGHAT, CDR2 FQNNGV, per germline. V was clipped by 2 bases and J by 1 base, with 9 bases between them. The CDR3 consists of 15 residues.

J is TRBJ2-7 and V is TRBV7-2; 7 positions match TRBD2. Germline V gives CDR1 SGHTA, CDR2 FQGNSA. Losses at the gene ends were 5 bases for V and 9 bases for J; bases not matched to a gene: 16. This CDR3 comprises 15 residues. The CDR3 nucleotides read TGTGCCAGCAGCCGCAGCGGGGTTTCTATTCAGGTGCAGTACTTC. Translated, it gives CASSRSGVSIQVQYF.

The rearrangement links TRBV7-2 to TRBJ1-2, with 8 bases identical to TRBD1. Looked up from germline, CDR1 is SGHTA and CDR2 is FQGNSA. Losses at the gene ends were 5 bases for V and 4 bases for J; bases not matched to a gene: 3. CDR3 size: 13 residues. CDR3 sequence: CASSGQGIYGYTF. Here the CDR3 DNA reads TGTGCCAGCAGCGGACAGGGAATCTATGGCTACACCTTC.

This chain links TRBV4-2 with TRBJ1-4; the D gene is possibly TRBD1 (5 bases). This CDR3 has 16 amino acids. The germline CDR1 and CDR2 sequences are LGHNA and YNFKEQ. V was pared by 0 bases and J by 8 bases, with 16 bases between. CDR3 bases: TGTGCCAGCAGCCAAGATCTTTGGGGGGATTACGAAAAACTGTTTTTT. It encodes CASSQDLWGDYEKLFF.

J is TRBJ2-7 and V is TRBV21-1; the D call of TRBD2 is as the table states it, not checked on the DNA. TRBV21-1 is shown as a pseudogene. The length of the CDR3 is 16 residues. CDR3 residues: CASSKRVRRDLYEQYF. Written as DNA, the CDR3 is TGTGCCAGCAGCAAAAGGGTGCGGCGGGATCTATACGAGCAGTACTTC.

V gene TRBV25-1 combines with J gene TRBJ1-5; D gene ambiguous. Germline V CDR1 and CDR2: MGHDK, SYGVNS. This CDR3 has 12 residues. V was cut by 1 base and J by 5 bases, with 3 bases left in between. The CDR3 sequence: CASSESDQPQHF. The CDR3 DNA is TGTGCCAGCAGTGAATCCGATCAGCCCCAGCATTTT.

The J gene is TRBJ1-5, the V gene TRBV5-7; unclear D gene. TRBV5-7 is reported as an ORF; its role is uncertain. Trimming left V 4 bases short and J 0 bases short, with 8 bases between. The length of the CDR3 is 14 residues. As DNA, the CDR3 is TGTGCCAGCAGCCCACAATATAGCAATCAGCCCCAGCATTTT. It encodes CASSPQYSNQPQHF.